Sequencing of this T cell receptor (beta chain) was carried out in a study of tumor and adjacent non-tumor tissue in lung cancer. Germline values: CDR1 SGHTA, CDR2 FQGNSA. The CDR3 loop spans 15 amino acids. Worth noting for this clonotype: Germline and junction disagree at one end, which may indicate a read error.

Three rounds of nested PCR, following a modified ARM-PCR protocol, produced the TCRbeta library. MiXCR, run by TCRdb on the multiplex PCR reads, gives a single entry per CDR3 protein. Of approximately 79,000 distinct CDR3 sequences listed, roughly 72% are singletons. RNA was extracted from bulk tissue without any cell sorting. Newly diagnosed lung cancer patients had thoracic surgery in China, August–late 2014, without prior chemotherapy. The specimen sequenced was lung tumor tissue. This clonotype originated in a woman in her thirties or forties with non-small cell lung cancer. The rearrangement links TRBV7-2 to TRBJ2-3; possible D gene TRBD2, 6 bases. In DNA form, the CDR3 reads TGTGCCAGCAGCTTAGTGTACGGGAGTTCAGATAGGCAGTATTTT. Amino acid sequence: CASSLVYGSSDRQYF.